These 21 T cell receptor beta chains came from one sample sequenced in a study of beta chain features in type 1 diabetes. The authors reverse transcribed all of the isolated RNA, so sequencing captured expressed TCRB transcripts. Repertoires were generated with immunoSEQ multiplex PCR, while TCRdb's copy carries only in-frame clones and drops some. Among 250,000 to 350,000 clones listed, around 15% were seen once. These receptors lack a known antigen. Overall study results and limits: TCRB CDR3s from Type 1 diabetes patients were moderately but significantly shorter in all four CD4+ subsets.

The sequenced material came from naive CD4+ T cells from blood. These TCRs come from a man between 25 and 39 years old with type 1 diabetes.

This clone was recorded a few times. This rearrangement joins TRBV14 to TRBJ1-1; perhaps TRBD1 as D (6 bases). There are 15 residues in the CDR3. Trimming pared 4 bases from V and 1 base from J, leaving 13 bases between. Germline CDR1 is SGHDN and CDR2 is FVKESK. The CDR3 region is CASSPITGTNTEAFF. CDR3 sequence (DNA): TGTGCCAGCAGCCCGATTACAGGGACGAACACTGAAGCTTTCTTT.

This clone was seen a handful of times. The chain carries TRBV9 and TRBJ1-2; 12 bases agree with TRBD1. Per the germline V gene, CDR1 is SGDLS and CDR2 is YYNGEE. V dropped 4 bases and J dropped 8; count of bases not matched to a gene: 6. The CDR3 sequence is 14 residues long. The DNA for the CDR3 is TGTGCCAGCAGCAATTCCGGGACAGGGGGCGGCTACACCTTC. This translates into CASSNSGTGGGYTF.

This clone was observed a few times. The chain uses TRBV5-1 and TRBJ2-7, with 9 bases identical to TRBD1. Germline V gives CDR1 SGHRS, CDR2 YFSETQ. The CDR3 length is 15 residues. V was clipped by 0 bases and J by 4 bases; unmatched bases: 5. DNA for the CDR3: TGCGCCAGCAGCTTGGGGGGGACAGGGTTTTACGAGCAGTACTTC. Translating it yields CASSLGGTGFYEQYF.

This clone has a handful of counts. Other nucleotide sequences from this sample produce the same CDR3. The chain uses TRBV6-6 and TRBJ1-1, with a weak D call TRBD1 (5 bases). The CDR3 sequence is 15 residues long. Trimming cost V 0 bases and J 4 bases, with 12 bases left between them. Germline loops: CDR1 MNHNY, CDR2 SVGAGI (reference sequence). CDR3 in amino acids: CASSYSTRDGTEAFF. The CDR3 DNA sequence: TGTGCCAGCAGTTACTCGACCAGGGATGGCACTGAAGCTTTCTTT.

The V and J genes are TRBV9 and TRBJ2-5, with 11 bases identical to TRBD1. The J call may be mistaken, given a closer DNA end match to TRBJ2-7. The CDR3 sequence is 14 residues long. Germline V lookup: CDR1 SGDLS, CDR2 YYNGEE. CDR3 DNA: TGTGCCAGCAGCCGCCGGGGACAGGGGGGCGAGCAGTACTTC. Encoded protein: CASSRRGQGGEQYF.

This clone was seen only a few times. The chain combines TRBV11-1 with TRBJ2-1; possibly TRBD2 for D (5 bases). The V gene's germline CDR1 is SGHAT and CDR2 FQDESV (reference sequence). This CDR3 is 14 amino acids long. Between the trimmed V and J ends, which lost 4 bases and 4 bases, there was a span of 11 bases. The CDR3 DNA reads TGTGCCAGCAGCTCTCGGACTGATTACAATGAGCAGTTCTTC. Translated, it gives CASSSRTDYNEQFF.

This clone was recorded a few times. The chain couples TRBV28 to TRBJ2-5, with 8 bases that match TRBD1. The CDR3 runs to 12 residues. The V and J ends lost 8 bases and 4 bases, in that order; junction bases with no gene match: 3. The germline V gene encodes CDR1 MDHEN and CDR2 SYDVKM. The CDR3 protein is CASGRGRETQYF. In nucleotides, the CDR3 is TGTGCCAGCGGCAGGGGGCGAGAGACCCAGTACTTC.

In its sample, this clone was seen a few times. V is TRBV18 and J is TRBJ1-1, with a weak D call TRBD1 (6 bases). In germline, CDR1 is KGHSH, CDR2 LQKENI. V was clipped by 5 bases and J by 4 bases, with 14 bases between them. The CDR3 has 14 residues. For the CDR3, the DNA is TGTGCCAGCTCAACCGGACAGTCTGGCACTGAAGCTTTCTTT. Protein: CASSTGQSGTEAFF. The complete variable domain, with remaining parts taken from reference TRBV18 and TRBJ1-1, reads NAGVMQNPRHLVRRRGQEARLRCSPMKGHSHVYWYRQLPEEGLKFMVYLQKENIIDESGMPKERFSAEFPKEGPSILRIQQVVRGDSAAYFCASSTGQSGTEAFFGQGTRLTVV.

The rearrangement joins TRBV5-4 to TRBJ1-2; 11 bases align to TRBD1. Germline CDR1 reads SGHNT; CDR2 reads YYREEE (reference sequence). The CDR3 consists of 15 residues. J gave up 8 bases and V 3 bases, and 9 bases lay outside the gene matches. The CDR3 region has the DNA TGTGCCAGCAGCTCCGGGACAGGGGGGGAATTGGGCTACACCTTC. Its protein product is CASSSGTGGELGYTF.

J is TRBJ1-5 and V is TRBV2; 7 bases are a match to TRBD1. CDR3 length: 14 residues. In germline, CDR1 is SNHLY, CDR2 FYNNEI. With V trimmed by 3 bases and J by 6 bases, 5 bases remained unmatched. The CDR3 DNA follows: TGTGCCAGCAGTGAGAGAGACAGGGCTCAGCCCCAGCATTTT. Protein: CASSERDRAQPQHF.

There are a few counts of this clone. The chain has TRBV5-4 and TRBJ2-7; 7 bases match TRBD1. V lost 4 bases to trimming and J lost 3 bases; unmatched junction nucleotides: 10. The CDR3 runs to 15 residues. Germline CDR1 is SGHNT and CDR2 is YYREEE (reference sequence). The CDR3 reads CASSLSGDSLYEQYF. CDR3 DNA: TGTGCCAGCAGCCTGAGTGGGGACAGTCTCTACGAGCAGTACTTC.

This rearrangement joins TRBV28 to TRBJ2-3, with TRBD1 matching over 9 bases. This CDR3 has 16 amino acids. The V gene's germline CDR1 is MDHEN and CDR2 SYDVKM. After removal of 6 bases from V and 4 bases from J, the junction contained 11 bases not matched to a gene. In DNA form, the CDR3 reads TGTGCCAGCAGCTCATTCGGACAGGGGAGTGCAGATACGCAGTATTTT. Protein sequence: CASSSFGQGSADTQYF.

This clone was seen only a few times. The J gene is TRBJ2-1, the V gene TRBV7-2; TRBD2 agrees at 13 bases. This CDR3 contains 15 residues. Germline CDR1 is SGHTA and CDR2 is FQGNSA. Trimming removed 5 bases from V and 4 bases from J; junction bases left unmatched: 2. The CDR3 reads CASSQGLAGYNEQFF. DNA for the CDR3: TGTGCCAGCAGCCAGGGACTAGCGGGATACAATGAGCAGTTCTTC.

This clone was observed many times. V and J are TRBV13 and TRBJ2-7; TRBD1 aligns across 8 bases. After removal of 5 bases from V and 3 bases from J, the junction contained 6 bases not matched to a gene. The CDR3 is 14 amino acids. Germline loops: CDR1 PRHDT, CDR2 FYEKMQ (reference sequence). The CDR3 DNA follows: TGTGCCAGCAGCGCTTGGACAGGGATCTACGAGCAGTACTTC. This sequence encodes CASSAWTGIYEQYF.

This chain uses TRBV6-1 with TRBJ2-7, with 9 bases matching TRBD2. The CDR3 totals 15 residues. J was trimmed by 1 base and V by 3 bases; bases with no gene match: 4. Germline V gene lookup returns CDR1 MNHNS and CDR2 SASEGT. Here the CDR3 DNA reads TGTGCCAGCAGTGATACGCGGGAGGGATCCTACGAGCAGTACTTC. Encoded protein: CASSDTREGSYEQYF.

This clone was seen more than once but under ten times. V gene TRBV7-2 combines with J gene TRBJ2-7; 8 bases map to TRBD1. Germline V gene sequence: CDR1 SGHTA, CDR2 FQGNSA. The CDR3 has 16 residues. J lost 2 bases, V lost 6 bases, and 12 bases had no gene match. The CDR3 nucleotides are TGTGCCAGCAGTCCCGTCCTGGGACAGGTGACCTACGAGCAGTACTTC. This gives the protein CASSPVLGQVTYEQYF.

V gene TRBV7-2 combines with J gene TRBJ1-2; D may be TRBD1 (5 bases). The germline gives CDR1 SGHTA, CDR2 FQGNSA. This CDR3 is built from 12 residues. The V end lost 4 bases, the J end lost 7 bases, and 10 bases lay between the germline ends. The CDR3 region has the DNA TGTGCCAGCAGCTCGGGACTCGGTGGCTACACCTTC. It specifies CASSSGLGGYTF. Variable domain in full (rest from reference TRBV7-2 and TRBJ1-2): GAGVSQSPSNKVTEKGKDVELRCDPISGHTALYWYRQSLGQGLEFLIYFQGNSAPDKSGLPSDRFSAERTGGSVSTLTIQRTQQEDSAVYLCASSSGLGGYTFGSGTRLTVV.

V usage is TRBV19 and J usage is TRBJ1-2; unclear D gene. The CDR3 length is 11 residues. Trimming removed 7 bases at V and 8 bases at J, with 11 bases between. Germline V gene sequence: CDR1 LNHDA, CDR2 SQIVND (reference sequence). The CDR3 sequence is CASTPGVGYTF. The CDR3 DNA reads TGTGCCAGTACCCCCGGGGTCGGCTACACCTTC.

The V gene is TRBV5-4, the J gene TRBJ2-3, with D perhaps TRBD1 (6 bases). The ends were cut back, 4 bases at V and 1 base at J, with 13 bases in the middle. From germline, CDR1 is SGHNT and CDR2 YYREEE (reference sequence). The CDR3 runs to 15 residues. The CDR3 DNA sequence: TGTGCCAGCAGCCAAGACAGGCCGGGCACAGATACGCAGTATTTT. Protein: CASSQDRPGTDTQYF.

The chain couples TRBV7-9 to TRBJ2-7, with D possibly being TRBD2 (6 bases). Trimming removed 5 bases at V and 2 bases at J, with 16 bases between. This CDR3 has 15 amino acids. Germline CDR1 reads SEHNR; CDR2 reads FQNEAQ (reference sequence). In nucleotides, the CDR3 is TGTGCCAGCAGCCTGATGGAGGGGTACCCCTACGAGCAGTACTTC. Encoded protein: CASSLMEGYPYEQYF.

This chain connects TRBV18 to TRBJ1-1; the D gene is possibly TRBD1 (6 bases). Germline V gene sequence: CDR1 KGHSH, CDR2 LQKENI. CDR3 length: 14 residues. Trimming shortened V by 2 bases and J by 3 bases, and 10 bases separated the two germline ends. The CDR3 is CASSPTGRDTEAFF. CDR3 DNA: TGTGCCAGCTCACCAACAGGGAGGGACACTGAAGCTTTCTTT.